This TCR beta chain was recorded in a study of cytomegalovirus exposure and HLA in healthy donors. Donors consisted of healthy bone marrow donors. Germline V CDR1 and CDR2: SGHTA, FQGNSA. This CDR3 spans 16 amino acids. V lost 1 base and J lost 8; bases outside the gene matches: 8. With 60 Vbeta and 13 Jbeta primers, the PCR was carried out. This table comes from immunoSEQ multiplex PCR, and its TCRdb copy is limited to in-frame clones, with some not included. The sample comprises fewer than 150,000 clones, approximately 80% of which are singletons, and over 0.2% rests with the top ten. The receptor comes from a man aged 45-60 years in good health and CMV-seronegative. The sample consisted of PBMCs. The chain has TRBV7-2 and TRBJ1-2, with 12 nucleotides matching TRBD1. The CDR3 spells CASSLGGQGAFWGYTF. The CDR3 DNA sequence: TGTGCCAGCAGCTTAGGGGGACAGGGGGCTTTCTGGGGCTACACCTTC.